One sample yielded the 23 T cell receptor beta chains listed below, sequenced in a study of blood T cell repertoires in COVID-19. Profiling relied on immunoSEQ multiplex PCR, and the TCRdb table lists in-frame clones only, not all of them. Here the sample spans over 200,000 clones, 91% being singletons. The sequencing input was PBMCs or T cells enriched from blood (not recorded which). The receptors originated from a human donor in a cohort exposed to, infected with or recovered from COVID-19 (not recorded which). The donor label of this sample is uncertain.

This clone has just a few counts. This rearrangement joins TRBV10-3 to TRBJ1-2; TRBD1 agrees at 7 bases. This CDR3 comprises 16 residues. V shed 4 bases and J 0 bases; nucleotides not matched to a gene: 8. Germline V gene data show CDR1 as ENHRY and CDR2 as SYGVKD. The CDR3 region is CAISGLSGTANYGYTF. In DNA form, the CDR3 reads TGTGCCATCAGTGGATTATCCGGGACAGCTAACTATGGCTACACCTTC.

The chain has TRBV5-6 and TRBJ1-2, with a tentative D call TRBD1 (6 bases). CDR3 size: 15 residues. Germline loops: CDR1 SGHDT, CDR2 YYEEEE. V was clipped by 1 base and J by 4 bases, with 14 bases between them. The CDR3 here is CASSLWSQGFYGYTF. Here the CDR3 DNA reads TGTGCCAGCAGCTTGTGGTCACAGGGTTTCTATGGCTACACCTTC.

The chain recombines TRBV25-1 with TRBJ2-3; tentative D call: TRBD2 (5 bases). CDR1 is MGHDK and CDR2 is SYGVNS in the germline V gene. V shed 5 bases and J shed 6 bases, with 12 bases lying between them. The length of the CDR3 is 13 residues. CDR3 sequence: CASSILGSDTQYF. DNA for the CDR3: TGTGCCAGCAGTATACTAGGGTCGGATACGCAGTATTTT.

As for this clone: The sample has other DNA sequences that encode this CDR3 too. The rearrangement uses TRBV5-1 and TRBJ1-2; TRBD1 might be the D (6 bases). V lost 1 base, J lost 6 bases, and 7 bases lay in between. CDR1 is SGHRS, CDR2 YFSETQ, per germline. The CDR3 runs 12 residues. Here the CDR3 reads CASSLYRDGYTF. As DNA, the CDR3 is TGCGCCAGCAGCTTGTACAGGGATGGCTACACCTTC. The full variable domain, in which reference TRBV5-1 and TRBJ1-2 provide the parts outside the CDR3, is KAGVTQTPRYLIKTRGQQVTLSCSPISGHRSVSWYQQTPGQGLQFLFEYFSETQRNKGNFPGRFSGRQFSNSRSEMNVSTLELGDSALYLCASSLYRDGYTFGSGTRLTVV.

J is TRBJ2-3 and V is TRBV19; TRBD2 matches at 7 bases. V shed 10 bases, J shed 3 bases, and the junction held 10 bases outside the gene matches. This CDR3 contains 14 residues. Looked up from germline, CDR1 is LNHDA and CDR2 is SQIVND (reference sequence). DNA for the CDR3: TGTGCCACCTCTCGCGGACTAGGAACAGATACGCAGTATTTT. Encoded protein: CATSRGLGTDTQYF. Together with reference TRBV19 and TRBJ2-3, the CDR3 gives the full variable domain: DGGITQSPKYLFRKEGQNVTLSCEQNLNHDAMYWYRQDPGQGLRLIYYSQIVNDFQKGDIAEGYSVSREKKESFPLTVTSAQKNPTAFYLCATSRGLGTDTQYFGPGTRLTVL.

The chain uses TRBV9 and TRBJ2-5; D is possibly TRBD1 (6 bases). This CDR3 contains 15 residues. Germline CDR1 and CDR2: SGDLS and YYNGEE. The V gene lost 0 bases and the J gene lost 2 bases, with 11 bases spanning the gap. The DNA of the CDR3 is TGTGCCAGCAGCGTAGGGGGGCTCCGGCAAGAGACCCAGTACTTC. Encoded protein: CASSVGGLRQETQYF.

The chain combines TRBV6-5 with TRBJ1-3; 7 positions match TRBD1. With V trimmed by 10 bases and J by 2 bases, 8 bases remained unmatched. Germline assignment: CDR1 MNHEY and CDR2 SVGAGI. The CDR3 consists of 14 residues. Here the CDR3 reads CATKDRSPGNTIYF. The CDR3, as DNA: TGTGCCACCAAGGACAGGTCTCCTGGAAACACCATATATTTT.

This chain links TRBV18 with TRBJ1-3; D gene unclear. The CDR3 is made up of 15 amino acids. The V end lost 1 base, the J end lost 0 bases, and 7 bases lay between the germline ends. The germline CDR1 and CDR2 sequences are KGHSH and LQKENI. CDR3: CASSPQESSGNTIYF. Here the CDR3 DNA reads TGTGCCAGCTCACCACAGGAGAGCTCTGGAAACACCATATATTTT.

The J gene is TRBJ2-7, the V gene TRBV5-4, with TRBD1 matching 7 bases. J gave up 1 base and V 9 bases, and 10 bases lay outside the gene matches. The germline gives CDR1 SGHNT, CDR2 YYREEE (reference sequence). The CDR3 has 14 residues. CDR3 coding DNA: TGTGCCACCTCTAAACAGGGGAATTCCTACGAGCAGTACTTC. Protein product: CATSKQGNSYEQYF.

The rearrangement joins TRBV30 to TRBJ2-7, with 8 bases aligning to TRBD1. V lost 2 bases, J lost 3 bases, and 9 bases stayed unmatched. CDR1 and CDR2 (germline): GTSNPN, SVGIG (reference sequence). The length of the CDR3 is 15 residues. CDR3 protein: CAWSPLQGARYEQYF. The CDR3 region has the DNA TGTGCCTGGAGTCCTCTCCAGGGGGCACGCTACGAGCAGTACTTC.

The genes are TRBV20-1 and TRBJ2-1; perhaps TRBD2 as D (5 bases). Germline V gene lookup returns CDR1 DFQATT and CDR2 SNEGSKA (reference sequence). The ends were cut back, 0 bases at V and 9 bases at J, with 6 bases in the middle. CDR3 length: 11 residues. The CDR3 sequence: CSAREGSEQFF. In DNA form, the CDR3 reads TGCAGTGCTAGAGAGGGGAGTGAGCAGTTCTTC.

The chain is built from TRBV6-2 or TRBV6-3 and TRBJ2-2; possible D gene TRBD1, 6 bases. Germline V gene data show CDR1 as MNHEY and CDR2 as SVGEGT. Trimming stripped 5 bases from V and 1 base from J, with 8 bases between. The CDR3 sequence is 14 residues long. CDR3 protein: CASSETGNTGELFF. CDR3 sequence (DNA): TGTGCCAGCAGTGAGACAGGGAACACCGGGGAGCTGTTTTTT.

The rearrangement links TRBV27 to TRBJ1-5; 7 nucleotides line up with TRBD1. CDR1 and CDR2 from the germline V gene are MNHEY and SMNVEV (reference sequence). The V segment lost 5 bases and the J segment 6 bases; nucleotides outside the gene matches: 7. The CDR3 loop spans 14 amino acids. DNA for the CDR3: TGTGCCAGCAGTCCCACAGGGGTAGGTCAGCCCCAGCATTTT. It yields the protein CASSPTGVGQPQHF.

The V gene is TRBV28, the J gene TRBJ1-2, with D uncertain. The CDR3 runs 12 residues. Trimming shortened V by 4 bases and J by 7 bases, and 10 bases separated the two germline ends. Germline values: CDR1 MDHEN, CDR2 SYDVKM. The CDR3 sequence is CASSSGSGGYTF. In DNA form, the CDR3 reads TGTGCCAGCAGTTCGGGGTCCGGTGGCTACACCTTC.

The V and J genes are TRBV4-1 and TRBJ2-7; TRBD2 aligns across 10 bases. The CDR3 has 15 amino acids. The germline V gene has CDR1 MGHRA and CDR2 YSYEKL. The V and J ends lost 1 base and 4 bases, in that order; junction bases with no gene match: 4. The CDR3 spells CASSQGGLAAYEQYF. In DNA form, the CDR3 reads TGCGCCAGCAGCCAAGGCGGACTAGCGGCATACGAGCAGTACTTC.

The genes are TRBV3-1 (or the pseudogene TRBV3-2) and TRBJ1-4, with D perhaps matching TRBD1 (5 bases). V gave up 1 base and J gave up 13 bases, with 10 bases separating them. The CDR3 is 12 residues long. Germline V lookup: CDR1 LGHDT, CDR2 YNNKEL (reference sequence). The CDR3 coding sequence is TGTGCCAGCAGCCAAGGGGCAGGGCCACTGTTTTTT. This translates into CASSQGAGPLFF.

V usage is TRBV5-5 and J usage is TRBJ1-5; D is undetermined. The CDR3 extends over 14 amino acids. V was cut by 0 bases and J by 7 bases, with 11 bases left in between. Per the germline V gene, CDR1 is SGHKS and CDR2 is YYEKEE (reference sequence). Written as DNA, the CDR3 is TGTGCCAGCAGCTTGGGCCCCACGGGACAGCCCCAGCATTTT. Residues: CASSLGPTGQPQHF.

This chain uses TRBV7-8 with TRBJ1-3, with D possibly matching TRBD1 (5 bases). Trimming took off 1 base at V and 4 bases at J, with 14 bases between the two ends. The length of the CDR3 is 16 residues. CDR1 and CDR2 (germline): SGHVS, FQNEAQ. CDR3 region: CASSLGFAGLGNTIYF. The CDR3 nucleotides read TGTGCCAGCAGCTTAGGGTTTGCAGGGCTGGGAAACACCATATATTTT.

The CDR3 spells CASSPTNYGYTF. The CDR3 DNA is TGTGCCAGCAGTCCCACTAACTATGGCTACACCTTC. The rearrangement uses TRBV7-2 and TRBJ1-2, with D hard to call. The CDR3 contains 12 residues. V was cut by 6 bases and J by 0 bases, with 5 bases left in between. The germline V gene encodes CDR1 SGHTA and CDR2 FQGNSA.

The chain is built from TRBV4-1 and TRBJ2-3; maybe TRBD2 (7 bases). The V and J ends lost 4 bases and 6 bases respectively, with 14 bases between them. The CDR3 has 14 residues. The germline V gene has CDR1 MGHRA and CDR2 YSYEKL. The CDR3 spells CASSRIGGADTQYF. The CDR3 DNA sequence: TGCGCCAGCAGCCGAATTGGGGGGGCGGATACGCAGTATTTT.

The sample holds one count of this clone. This sequence joins TRBV7-3 and TRBJ2-5; 9 nucleotides line up with TRBD1. The CDR3 consists of 15 residues. J was trimmed by 5 bases and V by 6 bases; bases with no gene match: 10. The germline CDR1 and CDR2 sequences are SGHTA and FQGTGA. CDR3 DNA sequence: TGTGCCAGCAGTTACACAGGGGGCGCGGGTGAGACCCAGTACTTC. This translates into CASSYTGGAGETQYF. The full variable domain, rest sourced from reference TRBV7-3 and TRBJ2-5, is GAGVSQTPSNKVTEKGKYVELRCDPISGHTALYWYRQSLGQGPEFLIYFQGTGAADDSGLPNDRFFAVRPEGSVSTLKIQRTERGDSAVYLCASSYTGGAGETQYFGPGTRLLVL.

This chain connects TRBV5-6 to TRBJ1-2; D perhaps matches TRBD1 (6 bases). The germline gives CDR1 SGHDT, CDR2 YYEEEE. The V and J ends lost 1 base and 5 bases respectively, with 12 bases between them. CDR3 length: 14 residues. The DNA for the CDR3 is TGTGCCAGCAGCTTGTCCGACAGGAGGTATGGCTACACCTTC. Protein sequence: CASSLSDRRYGYTF. Combining the CDR3 with reference TRBV5-6 and TRBJ1-2 gives the whole variable domain DAGVTQSPTHLIKTRGQQVTLRCSPKSGHDTVSWYQQALGQGPQFIFQYYEEEERQRGNFPDRFSGHQFPNYSSELNVNALLLGDSALYLCASSLSDRRYGYTFGSGTRLTVV.

The V call is TRBV11-2, the J call TRBJ1-1, with 7 positions matching TRBD1. The V and J ends lost 5 bases and 5 bases, in that order; junction bases with no gene match: 14. This CDR3 has 16 residues. The germline V gene encodes CDR1 SGHAT and CDR2 FQNNGV. CDR3 in DNA: TGTGCCAGCAGCCATTCTGGAAGGGGGCGCGAAACTGAAGCTTTCTTT. As protein: CASSHSGRGRETEAFF.